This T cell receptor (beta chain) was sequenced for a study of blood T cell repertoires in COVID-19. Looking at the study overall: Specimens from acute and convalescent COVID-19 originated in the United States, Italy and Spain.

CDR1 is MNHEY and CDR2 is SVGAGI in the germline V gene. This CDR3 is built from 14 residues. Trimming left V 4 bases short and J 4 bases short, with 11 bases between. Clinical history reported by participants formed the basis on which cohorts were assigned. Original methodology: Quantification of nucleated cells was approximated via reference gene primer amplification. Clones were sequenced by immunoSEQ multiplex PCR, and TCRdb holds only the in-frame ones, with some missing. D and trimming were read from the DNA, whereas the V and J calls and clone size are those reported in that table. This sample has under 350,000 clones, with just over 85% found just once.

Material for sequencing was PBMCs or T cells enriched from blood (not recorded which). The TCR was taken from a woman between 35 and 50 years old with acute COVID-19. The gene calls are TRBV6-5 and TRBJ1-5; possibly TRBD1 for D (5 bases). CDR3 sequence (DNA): TGTGCCAGCAGTTCACGAGGGACTAATCAGCCCCAGCATTTT. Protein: CASSSRGTNQPQHF.